The 12 T cell receptor beta chains below all came from one sample that was sequenced in a study of T cell responses to AZD1222 COVID-19 vaccine. Only in-frame clones appear in the TCRdb table, and some are missing; sequencing was by immunoSEQ multiplex PCR. The profile shows roughly 120,000 clones, 85% to 95% of them singletons. Specimen: peripheral blood, collected on day 0 of AZD1222 vaccination. The source of these receptors is an adult in good health.

The V gene is TRBV5-1, the J gene TRBJ1-5, with D uncertain. CDR1 SGHRS and CDR2 YFSETQ come from the germline V gene. V shed 1 base and J shed 4 bases, with 15 bases lying between them. The CDR3 consists of 16 residues. For the CDR3, the DNA is TGCGCCAGCAGCTTGCTAGGTGGGGATGGAAATCAGCCCCAGCATTTT. The encoded protein is CASSLLGGDGNQPQHF.

The chain employs TRBV5-4 and TRBJ2-1; 10 bases agree with TRBD2. CDR1 is SGHNT, CDR2 YYREEE, per germline (reference sequence). The CDR3 contains 15 residues. Germline trimming cut 5 bases from V and 3 bases from J; bases unmatched to any gene: 5. The chain's CDR3 is CASSISSGSYNEQFF. The CDR3 DNA reads TGTGCCAGCAGTATTTCTAGCGGGAGCTACAATGAGCAGTTCTTC.

This rearrangement joins TRBV18 to TRBJ2-5; D unresolved. The germline V gene encodes CDR1 KGHSH and CDR2 LQKENI. The CDR3 is 15 residues long. V lost 0 bases and J 5 bases, leaving 13 bases between the germline ends. Here the CDR3 reads CASSPPSTARETQYF. The CDR3 DNA is TGTGCCAGCTCACCACCCTCGACTGCCAGGGAGACCCAGTACTTC.

The chain couples TRBV7-9 to TRBJ2-5, with 12 bases identical to TRBD2. This CDR3 region has 14 residues. Looked up from germline, CDR1 is SEHNR and CDR2 is FQNEAQ (reference sequence). Trimming cost V 5 bases and J 4 bases; bases outside gene matches: 2. For the CDR3, the DNA is TGTGCCAGCAGCCTGACTAGCGGGAGAGAGACCCAGTACTTC. Protein sequence: CASSLTSGRETQYF.

This chain links TRBV13 with TRBJ1-2; maybe TRBD1 (6 bases). V gave up 5 bases and J gave up 3 bases, with 22 bases separating them. This CDR3 is 17 amino acids long. The germline CDR1 and CDR2 sequences are PRHDT and FYEKMQ (reference sequence). The CDR3 region has the DNA TGTGCCAGCAGCCTCGAACGCCCAGGGGCATTTTACTATGGCTACACCTTC. It yields the protein CASSLERPGAFYYGYTF.

The gene calls are TRBV24-1 and TRBJ2-7; TRBD1 agrees at 7 bases. Germline CDR1 reads KGHDR; CDR2 reads SFDVKD. This CDR3 spans 15 amino acids. With 3 bases clipped from V and 2 bases from J, the junction kept 6 bases outside the gene matches. The CDR3 loop is CATSDTSTGAYEQYF. DNA of the CDR3: TGTGCCACCAGTGATACATCTACAGGGGCCTACGAGCAGTACTTC.

V usage is TRBV2 and J usage is TRBJ2-7; 8 positions match TRBD2. V lost 0 bases, J lost 3 bases, and 13 bases stayed unmatched. Germline V lookup: CDR1 SNHLY, CDR2 FYNNEI. There are 18 residues in the CDR3. CDR3 region: CASSEAPAWVAGNYEQYF. In DNA, the CDR3 is TGTGCCAGCAGTGAAGCCCCCGCGTGGGTAGCGGGGAACTACGAGCAGTACTTC.

As DNA, the CDR3 is TGTGCCAGTAGGGGACAGAGCAATCAGCCCCAGCATTTT. This encodes CASRGQSNQPQHF. The V call is TRBV19, the J call TRBJ1-5, with 7 bases matching TRBD1. CDR3 length equals 13 residues. With 6 bases clipped from V and 1 base from J, the junction kept 0 bases outside the gene matches. Germline CDR1 LNHDA, CDR2 SQIVND (reference sequence).

Concerning this clone itself: Sequence at one end of the junction differs from germline and may be a read error. The chain recombines TRBV6-5 with TRBJ2-7, with 12 bases that match TRBD2. This CDR3 region has 15 residues. Looked up from germline, CDR1 is MNHEY and CDR2 is SVGAGI. The CDR3 sequence is CASSYSLAGGPPPHF. CDR3 coding DNA: TGTGCCAGCAGTTACTCACTAGCGGGAGGACCCCCCCCTCACTTC.

The chain couples TRBV5-1 to TRBJ1-5; D is undetermined. CDR1 SGHRS and CDR2 YFSETQ come from the germline V gene. The CDR3 consists of 13 residues. The ends were cut back, 0 bases at V and 7 bases at J, with 8 bases in the middle. The CDR3 sequence is CASSLGPGQPQHF. CDR3 DNA: TGCGCCAGCAGCTTGGGACCGGGACAGCCCCAGCATTTT.

The chain couples TRBV5-1 to TRBJ2-1, with 7 positions matching TRBD2. The V gene end was trimmed by 0 bases and the J gene end by 5 bases; junction bases not matched to a gene: 5. Germline V gene lookup returns CDR1 SGHRS and CDR2 YFSETQ. The CDR3 has 15 amino acids. DNA for the CDR3: TGCGCCAGCAGCTTGGGTGCGGGAGCGAACAATGAGCAGTTCTTC. This encodes CASSLGAGANNEQFF.

V usage is TRBV29-1 and J usage is TRBJ2-1; no clear D gene. Germline assignment: CDR1 SQVTM and CDR2 ANQGSEA. V lost 3 bases and J 0 bases, leaving 15 bases between the germline ends. CDR3 length: 16 amino acids. CDR3 loop: CSVEHPSASSYNEQFF. The CDR3 region has the DNA TGCAGCGTTGAGCATCCCAGCGCCTCCTCCTACAATGAGCAGTTCTTC.